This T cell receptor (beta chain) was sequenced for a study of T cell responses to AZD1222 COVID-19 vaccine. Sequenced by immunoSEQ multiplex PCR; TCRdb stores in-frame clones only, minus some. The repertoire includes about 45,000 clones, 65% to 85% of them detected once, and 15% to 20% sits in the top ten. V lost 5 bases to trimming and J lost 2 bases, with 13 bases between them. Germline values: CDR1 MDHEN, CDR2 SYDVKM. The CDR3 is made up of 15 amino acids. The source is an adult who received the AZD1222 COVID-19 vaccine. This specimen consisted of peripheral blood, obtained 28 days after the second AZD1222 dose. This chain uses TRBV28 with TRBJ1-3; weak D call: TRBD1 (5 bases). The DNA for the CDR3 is TGTGCCAGCAGTGTTTCAGGGTCCGCTGGAAACACCATATATTTT. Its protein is CASSVSGSAGNTIYF.